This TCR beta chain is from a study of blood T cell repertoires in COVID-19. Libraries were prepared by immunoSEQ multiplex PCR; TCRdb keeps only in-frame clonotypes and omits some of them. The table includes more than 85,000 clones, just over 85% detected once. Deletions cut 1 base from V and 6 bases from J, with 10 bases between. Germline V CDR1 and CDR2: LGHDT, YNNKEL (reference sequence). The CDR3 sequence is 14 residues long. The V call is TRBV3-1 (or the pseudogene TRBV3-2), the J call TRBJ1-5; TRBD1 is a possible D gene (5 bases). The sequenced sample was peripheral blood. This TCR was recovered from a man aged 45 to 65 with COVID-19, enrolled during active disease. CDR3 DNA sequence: TGTGCCAGCAGCCAAGCCTGGGGCGGTCAGCCCCAGCATTTT. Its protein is CASSQAWGGQPQHF.